This T cell receptor (beta chain) is from a study of CD8 T cells in Susac syndrome. Trimming stripped 3 bases from V and 8 bases from J, with 13 bases between. The CDR3 covers 13 residues. Germline loops: CDR1 SEHNR, CDR2 FQNEAQ (reference sequence). Random hexamers were used to reverse transcribe the RNA input (roughly 0.5 to 1 ug). TCRdb re-analysed the immunoSEQ multiplex PCR reads in MiXCR, keeping a single row per CDR3 protein. The sample consists of about 47,000 distinct CDR3 sequences, 80% to 95% of them appearing once. The clonotype originates from a human donor in good health. Sequences were obtained from CD8+ T cells from PBMCs. The gene calls are TRBV7-9 and TRBJ1-2; no reliable D call. CDR3 coding DNA: TGTGCCAGCAGCTTTGGCAGGACGATAGGCTACACCTTC. Its protein is CASSFGRTIGYTF.